One T cell receptor (beta chain) is described in this entry. The antigen is unknown. The sample is drawn from a study of shared clonotypes between healthy human individuals. Whole-study results and caveats: Clonotypes shared by all four sorted-subset donors had higher generation probabilities than non-shared clonotypes.

The protocol was immunoSEQ multiplex PCR, while the TCRdb copy is restricted to in-frame clones and leaves out a portion. The sample lists around 1,900,000 clones, 85% to 95% seen once, with about 1.7% in the top ten. Trimming pared 5 bases from V and 3 bases from J, leaving 13 bases between. Germline CDR1 and CDR2: LNHNV and YYDKDF (reference sequence). The CDR3 runs to 14 residues. The naive CD8 fraction comprised CD45RO-negative cells positively selected for CCR7 and excluded terminally differentiated effector memory CD45RA+ cells. Sequencing was done on a sample of naive CD8+ T cells from PBMCs. The TCR sequence derives from a man between 18 and 29 years old in good health. Some clones in this sample may be carry-over from other donors' samples. The chain has TRBV15 and TRBJ1-2, with D possibly TRBD1 on 5 matching bases. CDR3 sequence: CATSVRDIDYGYTF. The CDR3 region has the DNA TGTGCCACCAGCGTCAGGGATATTGACTATGGCTACACCTTC.